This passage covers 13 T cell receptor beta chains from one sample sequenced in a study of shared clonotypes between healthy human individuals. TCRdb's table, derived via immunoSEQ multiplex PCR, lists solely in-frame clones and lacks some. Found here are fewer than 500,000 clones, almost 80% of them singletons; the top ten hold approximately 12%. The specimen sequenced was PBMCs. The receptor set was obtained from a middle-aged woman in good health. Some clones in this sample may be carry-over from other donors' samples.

As DNA, the CDR3 is TGTGCCAGCAGGTGGTCGCGGGATAACACTGAAGCTTTCTTT. Protein: CASRWSRDNTEAFF. This rearrangement joins TRBV2 to TRBJ1-1; the D is unclear. V lost 6 bases to trimming and J lost 2 bases, with 13 bases between them. This CDR3 region has 14 residues. CDR1 and CDR2 (germline): SNHLY, FYNNEI.

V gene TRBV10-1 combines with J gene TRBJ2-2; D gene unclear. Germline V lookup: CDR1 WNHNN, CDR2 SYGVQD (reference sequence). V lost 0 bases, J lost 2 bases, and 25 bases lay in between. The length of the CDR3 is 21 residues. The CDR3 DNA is TGCGCCAGCAGTGAGTCGTCTCGTGAGGAAGGTTGGGCCGACAACACCGGGGAGCTGTTTTTT. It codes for CASSESSREEGWADNTGELFF.

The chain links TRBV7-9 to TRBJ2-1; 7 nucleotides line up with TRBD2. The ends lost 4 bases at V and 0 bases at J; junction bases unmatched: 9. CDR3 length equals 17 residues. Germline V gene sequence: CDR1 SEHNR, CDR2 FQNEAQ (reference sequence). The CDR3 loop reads CASSSAAASGSYNEQFF. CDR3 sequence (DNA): TGTGCCAGCAGCTCCGCGGCGGCTAGCGGCTCCTACAATGAGCAGTTCTTC.

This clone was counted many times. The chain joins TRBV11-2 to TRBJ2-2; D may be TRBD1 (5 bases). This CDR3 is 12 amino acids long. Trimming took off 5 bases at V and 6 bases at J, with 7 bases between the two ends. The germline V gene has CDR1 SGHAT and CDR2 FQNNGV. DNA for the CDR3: TGTGCCAGCAGCACACAGGCCGGGGAGCTGTTTTTT. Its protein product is CASSTQAGELFF.

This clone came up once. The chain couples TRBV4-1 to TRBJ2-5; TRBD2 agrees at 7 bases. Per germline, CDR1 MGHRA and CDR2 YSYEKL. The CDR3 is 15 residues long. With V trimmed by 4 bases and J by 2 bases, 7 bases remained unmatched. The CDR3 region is CASSRTGTNQETQYF. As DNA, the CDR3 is TGCGCCAGCAGCCGAACCGGGACTAATCAAGAGACCCAGTACTTC.

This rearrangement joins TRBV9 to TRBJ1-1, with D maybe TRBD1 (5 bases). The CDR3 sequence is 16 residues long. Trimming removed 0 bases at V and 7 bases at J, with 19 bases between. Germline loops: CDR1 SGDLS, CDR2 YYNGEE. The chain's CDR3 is CASSVASQGAQGEAFF. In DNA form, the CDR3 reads TGTGCCAGCAGCGTAGCGTCTCAGGGAGCCCAGGGTGAAGCTTTCTTT.

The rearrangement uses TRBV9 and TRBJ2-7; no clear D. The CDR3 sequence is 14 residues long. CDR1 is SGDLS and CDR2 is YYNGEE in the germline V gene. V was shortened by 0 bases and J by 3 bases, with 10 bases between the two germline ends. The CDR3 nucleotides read TGTGCCAGCAGCGTAGCGGGCATTAGCTACGAGCAGTACTTC. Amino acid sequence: CASSVAGISYEQYF.

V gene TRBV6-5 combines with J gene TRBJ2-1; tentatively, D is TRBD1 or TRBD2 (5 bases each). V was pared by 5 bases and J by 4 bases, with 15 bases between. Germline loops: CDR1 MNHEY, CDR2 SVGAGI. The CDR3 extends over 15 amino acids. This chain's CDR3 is CASSTRDGIYNEQFF. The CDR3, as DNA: TGTGCCAGCAGTACTCGGGACGGGATATACAATGAGCAGTTCTTC.

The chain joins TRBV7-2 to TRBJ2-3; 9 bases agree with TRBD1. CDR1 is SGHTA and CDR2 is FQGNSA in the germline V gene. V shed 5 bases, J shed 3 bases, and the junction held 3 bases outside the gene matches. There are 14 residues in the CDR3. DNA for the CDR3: TGTGCCAGCAGCACCGGACAGGGGACAGATACGCAGTATTTT. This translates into CASSTGQGTDTQYF.

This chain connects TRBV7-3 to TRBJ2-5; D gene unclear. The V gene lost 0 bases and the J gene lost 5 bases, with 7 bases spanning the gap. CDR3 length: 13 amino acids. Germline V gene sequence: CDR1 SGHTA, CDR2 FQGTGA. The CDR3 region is CASSLTGLETQYF. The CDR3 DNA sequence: TGTGCCAGCAGCTTAACGGGGTTGGAGACCCAGTACTTC.

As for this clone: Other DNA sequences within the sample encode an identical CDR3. CDR3 in DNA: TGTGCCAGCAGCTTAGAACGAGGCACCGGGGAGCTGTTTTTT. Its protein product is CASSLERGTGELFF. This chain uses TRBV11-2 with TRBJ2-2; no firm D call. V lost 0 bases and J lost 4, with 6 bases in between. This CDR3 comprises 14 residues. The germline V gene has CDR1 SGHAT and CDR2 FQNNGV.

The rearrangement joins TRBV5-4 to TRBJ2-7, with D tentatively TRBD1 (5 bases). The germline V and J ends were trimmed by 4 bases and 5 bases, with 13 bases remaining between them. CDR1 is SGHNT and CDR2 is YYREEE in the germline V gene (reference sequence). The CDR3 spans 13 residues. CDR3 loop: CASSIQGNDEQYF. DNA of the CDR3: TGTGCCAGCAGCATCCAGGGTAATGACGAGCAGTACTTC.

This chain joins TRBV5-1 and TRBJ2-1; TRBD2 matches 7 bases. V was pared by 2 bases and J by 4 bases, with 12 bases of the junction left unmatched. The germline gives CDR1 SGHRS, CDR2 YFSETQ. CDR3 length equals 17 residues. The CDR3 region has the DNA TGCGCCAGCAGCTTTCTTCCAGGGACTACCCTATACAATGAGCAGTTCTTC. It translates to CASSFLPGTTLYNEQFF.